The clone carrying this T cell receptor beta chain was detected ten times or more. Its antigen remains unknown. Template switching by 5'RACE produced TCR cDNA, adding a universal primer site and UMIs. MiXCR, run by TCRdb on the 5' RACE reads, gives a single entry per CDR3 protein. The sample contains about 57,000 distinct CDR3 sequences, roughly 7.3% of which appear only once. These data originate in a study of T cells after yellow fever vaccination. Whole-study findings and limits: The CD4 and CD8 compartments had a small share of their clonotypes in common. Most clones from primary vaccination resurfaced after the booster (around 97% CD4, around 90% CD8). Repertoires obtained by FACS sorting could include abundant clonotypes that entered as contaminants from the bulk population.

V was cut by 1 base and J by 3 bases, with 12 bases left in between. The CDR3 is 15 residues long. Germline loops: CDR1 LGHNT, CDR2 FRNRAP. The clonotype comes from a man aged 25-45 years who received the YFV17D yellow fever vaccine. The chain joins TRBV12-5 to TRBJ1-1, with unresolved D. Sequenced material: CD8+ T cells sorted from PBMCs, taken 15 days after the yellow fever booster vaccination. The CDR3 loop reads CASGLGPPRDTEAFF. In DNA, the CDR3 is TGTGCTAGTGGTTTGGGCCCCCCAAGGGACACTGAAGCTTTCTTT.